The sequence of this TCR beta chain was determined in a study of T cells in tuberculosis. A note on this clone: Its matching antigen is unknown.

CDR1 is MNHEY and CDR2 is SVGAGI in the germline V gene. The V gene lost 7 bases and the J gene lost 1 base, with 10 bases spanning the gap. This CDR3 contains 13 residues. Findings and limits, study-wide: Samples were chosen by availability of cryopreserved specimens. Active tuberculosis patients had shorter CDR3-alpha; the beta difference was nonsignificant.

Libraries were prepared by immunoSEQ multiplex PCR; TCRdb keeps only in-frame clonotypes and omits some of them. The sample carries about 32,000 clones, less than 95% recorded once. The chain is built from TRBV6-5 and TRBJ1-1; TRBD1 might be the D (6 bases). Sequencing input: PBMCs. The sequence derives from a donor aged 10-30 years with latent tuberculosis or without tuberculosis infection. The CDR3 is CASIKGGNTEAFF. CDR3 nucleotides: TGTGCCAGCATTAAAGGGGGGAACACTGAAGCTTTCTTT.